This T cell receptor (beta chain) was retrieved from a study of blood T cell repertoires in COVID-19. Study at large: Samples of COVID-19 (acute and convalescent) were obtained from the United States, Italy and Spain. The cDNA or gDNA used as material had been derived from T cells, B-cell-depleted T cells, or PBMCs.

Per the study methods: By means of reference gene primer amplification, nucleated cell counts were estimated. The repertoire was sequenced with immunoSEQ multiplex PCR; TCRdb's copy has only in-frame clones and lacks some. V and J calls and clone size follow that table, whereas D and trimming were derived from the DNA. The table includes 150,000 to 200,000 clones, roughly 88% detected once. Trimming removed 4 bases at V and 1 base at J, with 14 bases between. The CDR3 runs 15 residues. From germline, CDR1 is LNHDA and CDR2 SQIVND (reference sequence). The TCR sequence derives from a woman of 80 years or more with active or convalescent COVID-19. This chain connects TRBV19 to TRBJ2-7; D is perhaps TRBD1 (8 bases). The specimen sequenced was peripheral blood. The CDR3 region is CASSRGGTGSYEQYF. The CDR3 DNA follows: TGTGCCAGTAGTAGGGGGGGGACAGGATCCTACGAGCAGTACTTC.